Below are 23 T cell receptor beta chains sequenced from a single sample in a study of patients and donors after allogeneic stem cell transplantation. Each CDR3 protein is one row after TCRdb ran MiXCR on the RT-PCR reads. The data show about 960,000 distinct CDR3 sequences, roughly 18% seen once. Sequenced sample: blood, either unsorted or a sorted T cell fraction (not recorded which). These TCRs come from a human donor who was either an allogeneic HSCT recipient or a stem cell or donor lymphocyte infusion donor (not recorded which). It is not recorded whose cells these are; they may come from a transplant donor.

The chain joins TRBV9 to TRBJ2-1; D not certain. CDR3 length equals 16 residues. The V end lost 4 bases, the J end lost 7 bases, and 21 bases lay between the germline ends. Germline CDR1 is SGDLS and CDR2 is YYNGEE. The CDR3 region is CASSTRTLGSDNEQFF. The CDR3 DNA is TGTGCCAGCAGCACGCGTACGTTGGGTAGTGATAATGAGCAGTTCTTC.

This clonotype has a handful of counts. The CDR3 DNA is TGTGCCAGCAGCGGTGGACTAGCGGGAGACGAGCAGTACTTC. This gives the protein CASSGGLAGDEQYF. The chain has TRBV7-2 and TRBJ2-7; TRBD2 agrees at 13 bases. The CDR3 contains 14 residues. V gave up 5 bases and J gave up 5 bases; unmatched junction bases: 3. Germline lookup yields CDR1 SGHTA and CDR2 FQGNSA.

This chain joins TRBV27 and TRBJ1-5; D gene ambiguous. This CDR3 has 14 amino acids. Germline V gene data show CDR1 as MNHEY and CDR2 as SMNVEV (reference sequence). Trimming left V 5 bases short and J 7 bases short, with 15 bases between. The CDR3 DNA reads TGTGCCAGCAGTCCGGGCCCAACTTGGCAGCCCCAGCATTTT. It yields the protein CASSPGPTWQPQHF.

This clonotype was counted only a few times. The V gene is TRBV9, the J gene TRBJ2-1, with D unclear. The CDR3 is made up of 13 amino acids. The germline V gene encodes CDR1 SGDLS and CDR2 YYNGEE. The V end was cut by 0 bases, the J end by 8 bases, with 9 bases between. This CDR3 is CASSVGGGDEQFF. CDR3 bases: TGTGCCAGCAGCGTAGGGGGTGGGGATGAGCAGTTCTTC.

This clonotype was observed a handful of times. The V and J genes are TRBV28 and TRBJ2-1; the match to TRBD2 covers 9 bases. The CDR3 spans 14 residues. J lost 9 bases, V lost 3 bases, and 6 bases had no gene match. CDR1 is MDHEN, CDR2 SYDVKM, per germline. The CDR3 here is CASSFLAGTGEQFF. The DNA for the CDR3 is TGTGCCAGCAGTTTCCTAGCGGGAACGGGTGAGCAGTTCTTC.

This clonotype turned up a few times. The gene calls are TRBV2 and TRBJ2-7; D may be TRBD2 (6 bases). Between the trimmed V and J ends, which lost 7 bases and 2 bases, there was a span of 18 bases. The germline gives CDR1 SNHLY, CDR2 FYNNEI. The CDR3 extends over 15 amino acids. The CDR3 loop is CASKGGVVNPYEQYF. The CDR3 nucleotides read TGTGCCAGCAAAGGAGGGGTGGTTAATCCCTACGAGCAGTACTTC. The full variable domain, its missing parts supplied by reference TRBV2 and TRBJ2-7, is EPEVTQTPSHQVTQMGQEVILRCVPISNHLYFYWYRQILGQKVEFLVSFYNNEISEKSEIFDDQFSVERPDGSNFTLKIRSTKLEDSAMYFCASKGGVVNPYEQYFGPGTRLTVT.

This chain joins TRBV3-1 and TRBJ2-7; TRBD2 aligns across 7 bases. The CDR3 consists of 17 residues. The V segment lost 2 bases and the J segment 1 base; nucleotides outside the gene matches: 11. The germline gives CDR1 LGHDT, CDR2 YNNKEL (reference sequence). In nucleotides, the CDR3 is TGTGCCAGCAGCCAAACCAGCGGGGAGTTTCCTTCCTACGAGCAGTACTTC. Residues: CASSQTSGEFPSYEQYF.

The chain joins TRBV6-1 to TRBJ2-1; 9 bases line up with TRBD2. V dropped 3 bases and J dropped 9; count of bases not matched to a gene: 9. CDR3 length: 15 amino acids. Germline V lookup: CDR1 MNHNS, CDR2 SASEGT. CDR3 sequence (DNA): TGTGCCAGCAGTGACTGGGGCGGGAGGGCCATTGAGCAGTTCTTC. Translation: CASSDWGGRAIEQFF.

Only a few counts were recorded for this clonotype. The chain joins TRBV5-6 to TRBJ1-1; D gene ambiguous. This CDR3 region has 15 residues. From germline, CDR1 is SGHDT and CDR2 YYEEEE. V gave up 4 bases and J gave up 6 bases, with 19 bases separating them. This CDR3 is CASSLRRTRPAEAFF. CDR3 nucleotide sequence: TGTGCCAGCAGCCTACGACGGACCCGGCCCGCTGAAGCTTTCTTT. The full variable domain, its missing parts supplied by reference TRBV5-6 and TRBJ1-1, is DAGVTQSPTHLIKTRGQQVTLRCSPKSGHDTVSWYQQALGQGPQFIFQYYEEEERQRGNFPDRFSGHQFPNYSSELNVNALLLGDSALYLCASSLRRTRPAEAFFGQGTRLTVV.

This clonotype has just a few counts. This chain connects TRBV29-1 to TRBJ2-7; D might be TRBD1 (5 bases). Looked up from germline, CDR1 is SQVTM and CDR2 is ANQGSEA. Deletions cut 4 bases from V and 5 bases from J, with 6 bases between. The CDR3 consists of 10 residues. The CDR3 here is CSVGGHEQYF. DNA for the CDR3: TGCAGCGTTGGGGGCCACGAGCAGTACTTC.

This clonotype has only a few counts. The rearrangement joins TRBV11-2 to TRBJ1-4; D is ambiguous. V was pared by 4 bases and J by 5 bases, with 8 bases between. Germline-derived CDR1 and CDR2 are SGHAT and FQNNGV. The CDR3 runs 13 residues. CDR3: CASSSLLNEKLFF. The CDR3 region has the DNA TGTGCCAGCAGCTCCCTTTTGAATGAAAAACTGTTTTTT.

This clonotype was picked up a small number of times. The chain carries TRBV28 and TRBJ1-5, with 8 bases that match TRBD1. The V gene end was trimmed by 6 bases and the J gene end by 3 bases; junction bases not matched to a gene: 10. The CDR3 contains 16 residues. Germline CDR1 and CDR2: MDHEN and SYDVKM. CDR3 loop: CASRVQGTGLNQPQHF. The CDR3 DNA is TGTGCCAGCAGAGTCCAAGGGACAGGACTCAATCAGCCCCAGCATTTT.

J is TRBJ2-3 and V is TRBV6-5, with 8 positions matching TRBD2. Germline assignment: CDR1 MNHEY and CDR2 SVGAGI. V shed 2 bases, J shed 14 bases, and the junction held 9 bases outside the gene matches. The CDR3 runs to 13 residues. The CDR3 DNA follows: TGTGCCAGCAGTTACGTAGCGGGGATATTTCTGTATTTT. Amino acids: CASSYVAGIFLYF.

This clonotype was seen at least ten times. J is TRBJ2-7 and V is TRBV12-3 or TRBV12-4, with TRBD2 identical over 8 bases. Trimming removed 3 bases from V and 3 bases from J; junction bases left unmatched: 4. There are 14 residues in the CDR3. The CDR3 protein is CASSFGGGLYEQYF. Written as DNA, the CDR3 is TGTGCCAGCAGTTTCGGGGGGGGCCTCTACGAGCAGTACTTC.

The chain couples TRBV12-3 or TRBV12-4 to TRBJ2-6; D unclear. V was shortened by 6 bases and J by 0 bases, with 9 bases between the two germline ends. CDR3 length: 15 amino acids. The DNA of the CDR3 is TGTGCCAGCAGACTACACGTCTCTGGGGCCAACGTCCTGACTTTC. It translates to CASRLHVSGANVLTF.

The chain links TRBV6-5 to TRBJ2-2; D remains unclear. CDR3 length: 17 amino acids. V shed 1 base and J shed 4 bases, with 16 bases lying between them. The germline CDR1 and CDR2 sequences are MNHEY and SVGAGI. CDR3 in DNA: TGTGCCAGCAGTTACTTCTCGGGTAGGGCAACCACCGGGGAGCTGTTTTTT. It encodes CASSYFSGRATTGELFF.

This chain links TRBV19 with TRBJ2-7; D call uncertain. This CDR3 is built from 15 residues. V lost 3 bases and J 3 bases, leaving 15 bases between the germline ends. Germline CDR1 and CDR2: LNHDA and SQIVND (reference sequence). CDR3 loop: CASSMEGTILYEQYF. The CDR3 bases are TGTGCCAGTAGTATGGAAGGAACCATCCTCTACGAGCAGTACTTC.

This clonotype was seen a handful of times. The junction differs from germline at one of its ends, possibly a read error. CDR3 region: CASNQVTGGNYGYTF. CDR3 coding DNA: TGTGCCAGCAACCAAGTAACAGGGGGCAACTATGGCTACACCTTC. The J gene is TRBJ1-2, the V gene TRBV4-2; 9 bases align to TRBD1. Germline values: CDR1 LGHNA, CDR2 YNFKEQ. CDR3 length: 15 amino acids.

The gene calls are TRBV5-1 and TRBJ1-2; D is unresolved. The CDR3 has 15 residues. V lost 4 bases and J lost 4, with 17 bases in between. Germline V gene data show CDR1 as SGHRS and CDR2 as YFSETQ. The CDR3 nucleotides read TGCGCCAGCAGCCTGGGTCTGGACCCCGTCTATGGCTACACCTTC. Encoded protein: CASSLGLDPVYGYTF.

This clonotype has more than one count but fewer than ten. This chain joins TRBV7-2 and TRBJ2-3; 10 bases agree with TRBD2. With V trimmed by 2 bases and J by 0 bases, 5 bases remained unmatched. This CDR3 is 17 amino acids long. Germline CDR1 reads SGHTA; CDR2 reads FQGNSA. CDR3 in amino acids: CASSLLSGGVSTDTQYF. DNA for the CDR3: TGTGCCAGCAGCTTATTGAGCGGGGGGGTTAGCACAGATACGCAGTATTTT.

The table lists this clonotype with a few counts. The V call is TRBV29-1, the J call TRBJ1-2, with D possibly being TRBD1 (6 bases). V was cut by 3 bases and J by 4 bases, with 12 bases left in between. CDR1 SQVTM and CDR2 ANQGSEA come from the germline V gene. The CDR3 covers 13 residues. The DNA for the CDR3 is TGCAGCGTTGACAGGGGAGAAGGCTATGGCTACACCTTC. It codes for CSVDRGEGYGYTF. The full variable domain, completed using reference TRBV29-1 and TRBJ1-2, is SAVISQKPSRDICQRGTSLTIQCQVDSQVTMMFWYRQQPGQSLTLIATANQGSEATYESGFVIDKFPISRPNLTFSTLTVSNMSPEDSSIYLCSVDRGEGYGYTFGSGTRLTVV.

This clonotype was counted only a few times. This chain joins TRBV9 and TRBJ2-2; unclear D gene. The CDR3 covers 15 residues. Between the trimmed V and J ends, which lost 3 bases and 1 base, there was a span of 10 bases. Germline loops: CDR1 SGDLS, CDR2 YYNGEE. CDR3 loop: CASSGDQRNTGELFF. As DNA, the CDR3 is TGTGCCAGCAGCGGAGACCAGAGGAACACCGGGGAGCTGTTTTTT. Using reference TRBV9 and TRBJ2-2 for the parts outside the CDR3, the full variable domain is DSGVTQTPKHLITATGQRVTLRCSPRSGDLSVYWYQQSLDQGLQFLIQYYNGEERAKGNILERFSAQQFPDLHSELNLSSLELGDSALYFCASSGDQRNTGELFFGEGSRLTVL.

The chain links TRBV27 to TRBJ2-7, with TRBD1 matching 12 bases. J lost 7 bases, V lost 3 bases, and 7 bases had no gene match. This CDR3 comprises 15 residues. Germline CDR1 is MNHEY and CDR2 is SMNVEV (reference sequence). This CDR3 reads CASSFSGQGAGEQYF. The CDR3 nucleotides are TGTGCCAGCAGTTTCTCGGGACAGGGGGCTGGGGAGCAGTACTTC.